This T cell receptor beta chain was identified in a study of graft-versus-host responses after intestinal transplantation. Study context: Transplant recipients had multivisceral, liver-intestinal, or isolated intestinal grafts. Each recipient received anti-thymocyte globulin induction, then tacrolimus and steroids for around 3 years.

The culture paired around 200,000 irradiated violet-dye-labeled stimulators with around 200,000 CFSE-labeled responders. The protocol was immunoSEQ multiplex PCR, while the TCRdb copy is restricted to in-frame clones and leaves out a portion. Seen here are about 21,000 clones, roughly 30% observed once, and the top ten hold roughly 9.2%. General study points: An association linked early post-transplant HvG declines with peak circulating GvH clone levels.

From germline, CDR1 is MNHEY and CDR2 SMNVEV (reference sequence). The ends lost 5 bases at V and 3 bases at J; junction bases unmatched: 6. The CDR3 is 16 residues long. Sequenced material: alloreactive CD8+ T cells from a mixed lymphocyte reaction culture, taken before intestinal transplant. Subset: CFSE-low proliferating T cells sorted from roughly six-day pre-transplant mixed lymphocyte reaction (GvH or HvG direction). The source of this sequence is a human patient who received an intestinal transplant. The chain combines TRBV27 with TRBJ2-5, with 13 nucleotides matching TRBD2. CDR3: CASSQGLAGQKETQYF. DNA of the CDR3: TGTGCCAGCAGTCAGGGACTAGCGGGGCAAAAAGAGACCCAGTACTTC.